This T cell receptor (beta chain) derives from a study of Ad26.COV2.S vaccination and SARS-CoV-2 variants. Treatment here: some 19 received Ad26.COV2.S at low or high dose, single or two shots; several received placebo; per-sample allocation not given. Samples were taken on day 63 after the first vaccine or placebo injection. The CDR3 is 13 amino acids. From germline, CDR1 is GTSNPN and CDR2 SVGIG (reference sequence). Trimming removed 3 bases from V and 4 bases from J; junction bases left unmatched: 1. Findings and limits, study-wide: Placebo and vaccine recipients had non-spike TCR breadth that was similar.

A note on this clone: Its antigen is not known.

Some clones are missing from TCRdb's copy, which holds only in-frame ones; the method was immunoSEQ multiplex PCR. This sample has a few hundred thousand clones, with about 90% found just once. This chain uses TRBV30 with TRBJ1-3; 9 nucleotides line up with TRBD1. This material consisted of peripheral blood, taken in a trial of Ad26.COV2.S vaccine versus placebo. This sequence was found in a person aged 18 to 59 who received the Ad26.COV2.S COVID-19 vaccine or a placebo. The CDR3 spells CAWRQGAGNTIYF. The CDR3 bases are TGTGCCTGGAGACAGGGGGCGGGAAACACCATATATTTT.